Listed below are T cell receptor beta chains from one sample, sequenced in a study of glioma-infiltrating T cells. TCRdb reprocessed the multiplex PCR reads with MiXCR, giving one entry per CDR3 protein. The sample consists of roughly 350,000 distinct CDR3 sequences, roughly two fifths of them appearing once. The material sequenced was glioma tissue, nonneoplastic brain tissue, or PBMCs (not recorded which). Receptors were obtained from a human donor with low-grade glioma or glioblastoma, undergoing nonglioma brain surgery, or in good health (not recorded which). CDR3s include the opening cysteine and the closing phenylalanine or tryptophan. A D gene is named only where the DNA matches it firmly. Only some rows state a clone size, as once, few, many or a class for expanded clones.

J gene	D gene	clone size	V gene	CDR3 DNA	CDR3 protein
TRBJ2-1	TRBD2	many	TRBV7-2	TGTGCCAGCAGCTCCTTAGCGGGAAGCTCCTACAATGAGCAGTTCTTC	CASSSLAGSSYNEQFF
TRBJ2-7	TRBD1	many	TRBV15	TGTGCCACCAGCTCCCGGGACAGGATGTACGAGCAGTACTTC	CATSSRDRMYEQYF
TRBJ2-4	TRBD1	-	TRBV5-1	TGCGCCAGCAGCCACCGACAGGGAGAAAACATTCAGTACTTC	CASSHRQGENIQYF
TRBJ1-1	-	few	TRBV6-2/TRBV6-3	TGTGCCAGCAGTTACTCCCGGACCCTAATGAACACTGAAGCTTTCTTT	CASSYSRTLMNTEAFF
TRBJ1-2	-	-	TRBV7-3	TGTGCCAGCATCCCTGACAGTTACTATGGCTACACCTTC	CASIPDSYYGYTF
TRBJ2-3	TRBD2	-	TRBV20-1	TGCAGTGCCCCCTCTAGCGGGAGAACAGATACGCAGTATTTT	CSAPSSGRTDTQYF
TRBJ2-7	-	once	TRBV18	TGTGCCAGCTCACCACCGGAGGGACCACCCGCGGGCTACGAGCAGTACTTC	CASSPPEGPPAGYEQYF
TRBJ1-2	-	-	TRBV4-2	TGTGCCAGCAGCCACTACAAGGAAAACTATGGCTACACCTTC	CASSHYKENYGYTF
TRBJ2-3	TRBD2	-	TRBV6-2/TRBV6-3	TGTGGCAGCCGCGGGAGAACAGATACGCAGTATTTT	CGSRGRTDTQYF
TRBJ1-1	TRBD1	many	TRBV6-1	TGTGCCAGCAGATCCGACAGGGGGATCACTGAAGCTTTCTTT	CASRSDRGITEAFF
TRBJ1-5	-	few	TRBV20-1	TGCAGTGCTGGGGGCAGCAATCAGCCCCAGCATTTT	CSAGGSNQPQHF
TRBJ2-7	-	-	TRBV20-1	TGCAGTGCTAATACAGGGAATTTCCACGAGCAGTACTTC	CSANTGNFHEQYF
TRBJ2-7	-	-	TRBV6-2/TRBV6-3	TGTGCCAGCAGTTACTCGATCGGACAGTATGATTACGAGCAGTACTTC	CASSYSIGQYDYEQYF
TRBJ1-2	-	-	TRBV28	TGTGCCAGCAGTGCCCCCGCGGGCAGGGAAGATGGCTACACCTTC	CASSAPAGREDGYTF
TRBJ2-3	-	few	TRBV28	TGTGCCAGCAGTGCAGGGCCCGGGATCCTCCCAGATACGCAGTATTTT	CASSAGPGILPDTQYF
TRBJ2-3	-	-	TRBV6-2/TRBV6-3	TGTGCCAGCATCTTACGCGCGGAGACCACTAGCATAGATACGCAGTATTTT	CASILRAETTSIDTQYF
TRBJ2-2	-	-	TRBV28	TGTGGCAGCAGTTTATTTGGCGGGGAGCTGTTTTTT	CGSSLFGGELFF
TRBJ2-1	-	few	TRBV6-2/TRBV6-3	TGTGCCAGTACGCAGAGCTCCTACAATGAGCAGTTCTTC	CASTQSSYNEQFF
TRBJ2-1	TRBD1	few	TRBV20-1	TGCAGTGCTAGAGACCGCCTCGGGGCAGGGGGCGCTTATGAGCAGTTCTTC	CSARDRLGAGGAYEQFF
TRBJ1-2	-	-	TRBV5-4	TGTGCCAGCAGCTTGGAGGCCGTGAGTAACTATGGCTACACCTTC	CASSLEAVSNYGYTF
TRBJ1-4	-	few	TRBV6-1	TGTGCCAGCAGTGAATCGGCGGTCATTAATGAAAAACTGTTTTTT	CASSESAVINEKLFF
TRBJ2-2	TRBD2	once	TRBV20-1	TGCAGTGCATCGCAAACGGGAGGGTTCACCGGGGAGCTGTTTTTT	CSASQTGGFTGELFF
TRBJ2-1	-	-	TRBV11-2	TGTGCCAGCAGCTTAGGAGTTCCAAGTGAGCAGTTCTTC	CASSLGVPSEQFF
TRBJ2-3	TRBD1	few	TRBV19	TGTGCCAGTAGTGGGACAGGGGGCGAGTTGGTTGTGGATACGCAGTATTTT	CASSGTGGELVVDTQYF
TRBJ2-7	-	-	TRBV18	TGTGCCAGCTCACCACCGGGGAGCCCGTACGAGCAGTACTTC	CASSPPGSPYEQYF
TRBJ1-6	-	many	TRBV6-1	TGTGCCAGCGGAGGACGGACGTTTAATTCACCCCTCCACTTT	CASGGRTFNSPLHF
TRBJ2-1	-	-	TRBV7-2	TGTGCCAGCAGCTTATGGCGGATCGGGGCTAATTGGCAGTTCTTC	CASSLWRIGANWQFF
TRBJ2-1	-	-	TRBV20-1	TGCAGTGCTAGAAGGACACCAGGACCGAACAATGAGCAGTTCTTC	CSARRTPGPNNEQFF
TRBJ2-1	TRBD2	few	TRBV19	TGTGCCAGTACCCAATATGGCGGGACTAGCTACAATGAGCAGTTCTTC	CASTQYGGTSYNEQFF
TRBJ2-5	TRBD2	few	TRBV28	TGTGCCAGCAGTTTTCGGGAGGGTTTAGAGACCCAGTACTTC	CASSFREGLETQYF
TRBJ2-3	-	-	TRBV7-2	TGTGCCAGCAGCTTAGTGGACAGCACAGATACGCAGTATTTT	CASSLVDSTDTQYF
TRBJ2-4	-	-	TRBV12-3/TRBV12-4	TGTGCCAGCTCCGGGCGTCCCCCAAACATTCAGTACTTC	CASSGRPPNIQYF
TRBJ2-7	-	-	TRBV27	TGTGCCAGGAGTTCAATTTTGGACGAGCAGTACTTC	CARSSILDEQYF
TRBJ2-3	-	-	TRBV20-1	TGCAGTGCTAGAGCGGGGTCGGCGACACCGTATACGCTGTATTTT	CSARAGSATPYTLYF
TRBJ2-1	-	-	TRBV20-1	TGCAGTGCTAGAGTGTCGGGCTATGAGCAGTTCTTC	CSARVSGYEQFF
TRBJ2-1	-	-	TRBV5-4	TGTGCCAGCAGTTCACTAGGTATATCCCTAAGCTCCTACAATGAGCAGTTCTTC	CASSSLGISLSSYNEQFF
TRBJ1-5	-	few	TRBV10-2	TGCGCCAGCAGCAGGTCCAGGGATCAGCCCCAGCATTTT	CASSRSRDQPQHF
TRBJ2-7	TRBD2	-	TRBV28	TGTGCCAGCAGTCCAAGCGGGAGGGCGCACGAGCAGTACTTC	CASSPSGRAHEQYF
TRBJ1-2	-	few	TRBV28	TGTGCCAGCGCCTCCCGCCTTGAAAACTATGGCTACACCTTC	CASASRLENYGYTF
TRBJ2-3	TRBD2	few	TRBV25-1	TGTGCCAGCAGTGACCCGGGACTAGTAGATACGCAGTATTTT	CASSDPGLVDTQYF
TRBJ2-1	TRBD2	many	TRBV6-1	TGTGCCAGCAGTGACCCGGGAGGCGGGAGTGTGTCCTACAATGAGCAGTTCTTC	CASSDPGGGSVSYNEQFF
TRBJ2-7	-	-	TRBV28	TGTGCCAGCAGTCGCAGCGGGTCCTACGAGCAGTACTTC	CASSRSGSYEQYF